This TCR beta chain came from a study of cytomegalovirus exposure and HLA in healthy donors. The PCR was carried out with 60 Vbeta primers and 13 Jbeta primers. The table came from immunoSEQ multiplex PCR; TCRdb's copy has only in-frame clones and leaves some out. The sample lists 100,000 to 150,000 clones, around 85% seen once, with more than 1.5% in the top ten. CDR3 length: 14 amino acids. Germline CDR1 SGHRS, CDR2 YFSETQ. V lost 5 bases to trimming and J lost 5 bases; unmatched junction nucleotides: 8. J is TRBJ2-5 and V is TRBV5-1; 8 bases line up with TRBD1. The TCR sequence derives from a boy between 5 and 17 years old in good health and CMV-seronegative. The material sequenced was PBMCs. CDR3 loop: CASSGQGAIETQYF. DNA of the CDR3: TGCGCCAGCAGTGGTCAGGGGGCTATCGAGACCCAGTACTTC.